The rows below give T cell receptor beta chains drawn from one sample of a study of cytotoxic CD8 clonotypes in ibrutinib-treated CLL. Sequenced by immunoSEQ multiplex PCR; TCRdb stores in-frame clones only, minus some. The sample has more than 300,000 clones, approximately 80% seen once. The starting material was PBMCs, obtained before ibrutinib treatment. The receptors originated from a human donor with chronic lymphocytic leukemia. Both conserved end residues are part of each CDR3. The D gene is left open where the match is weak. Size is stated for part of the rows, as once, few or many counts, or as a class when the clone is expanded.

CDR3aa,CDR3nt,abundance,v_gene,d_gene,len,j_gene
CASSPLGYYGYTF,TGTGCCAGCTCACCACTTGGATACTATGGCTACACCTTC,NA,TRBV18,NA,13,TRBJ1-2
CASSLAQPYNEQFF,TGTGCCAGCAGCTTAGCGCAGCCCTACAATGAGCAGTTCTTC,NA,TRBV7-6,NA,14,TRBJ2-1
CASSLVPRANYEQYF,TGTGCCAGCAGCTTGGTACCTCGAGCGAACTACGAGCAGTACTTC,NA,TRBV5-6,NA,15,TRBJ2-7
CASSPSRAGGGEQYF,TGTGCCAGCAGCCCGAGCAGGGCGGGAGGAGGCGAGCAGTACTTC,large,TRBV9,TRBD2,15,TRBJ2-7
CATRRGQETQYF,TGTGCCACTCGGAGAGGACAAGAGACCCAGTACTTC,NA,TRBV10-3,NA,12,TRBJ2-5
CAISVDGLPYEQYF,TGTGCCATCAGTGTAGACGGACTACCCTACGAGCAGTACTTC,few,TRBV10-3,NA,14,TRBJ2-7
CASRSGSTDTQYF,TGTGCCAGTAGATCGGGTAGCACAGATACGCAGTATTTT,NA,TRBV19,NA,13,TRBJ2-3
CASSLAGWSRVMYEQYF,TGTGCCAGCAGCTTAGCGGGGTGGTCCAGGGTTATGTACGAGCAGTACTTC,NA,TRBV11-2,NA,17,TRBJ2-7
CASSQGHSLAGVYYEQYF,TGCGCCAGCAGCCAAGGGCACTCCCTAGCGGGAGTCTACTACGAGCAGTACTTC,NA,TRBV4-1,TRBD2,18,TRBJ2-7
CAWGGGQPPDTQYF,TGTGCCTGGGGCGGGGGACAGCCCCCAGATACGCAGTATTTT,NA,TRBV30,NA,14,TRBJ2-3
CASSVDLDHYGYTF,TGTGCCAGCAGCGTAGATCTTGATCACTATGGCTACACCTTC,few,TRBV9,NA,14,TRBJ1-2
CATSTVGQGLETQYF,TGTGCCACCAGCACGGTGGGCCAGGGGCTGGAGACCCAGTACTTC,once,TRBV15,NA,15,TRBJ2-5
CASSPRAFMNTEAFF,TGTGCCAGCAGCCCAAGGGCCTTCATGAACACTGAAGCTTTCTTT,NA,TRBV7-9,NA,15,TRBJ1-1
CASSVGLASYNEQFF,TGTGCCAGCAGCGTGGGCCTAGCGTCCTACAATGAGCAGTTCTTC,NA,TRBV9,NA,15,TRBJ2-1
CASSDPTYEQYF,TGTGCCAGCAGTGATCCGACCTACGAGCAGTACTTC,NA,TRBV2,NA,12,TRBJ2-7
CASGLAGRETQYF,TGTGCTAGTGGTTTGGCAGGGCGAGAGACCCAGTACTTC,NA,TRBV12-5,NA,13,TRBJ2-5
CATSTRTRNDEQFF,TGTGCCACCAGCACCAGGACAAGGAATGATGAGCAGTTCTTC,NA,TRBV15,NA,14,TRBJ2-1
CASSQGQAQETQYF,TGCGCCAGCAGCCAGGGACAGGCCCAAGAGACCCAGTACTTC,NA,TRBV5-1,TRBD1,14,TRBJ2-5
CASSRQGNSGELFF,TGCGCCAGCAGTCGGCAGGGAAACAGCGGGGAGCTGTTTTTT,NA,TRBV5-1,NA,14,TRBJ2-2
CASSEYRTSGRVETQYF,TGTGCCAGCAGTGAATACAGGACTAGCGGGAGGGTTGAGACCCAGTACTTC,NA,TRBV6-1,TRBD2,17,TRBJ2-5
CASSPTHEPSTEPQHF,TGTGCCAGCTCACCTACACATGAACCCTCAACCGAGCCCCAGCATTTT,NA,TRBV18,NA,16,TRBJ1-5
CASSPEGLAGREQYF,TGTGCCAGCAGCCCCGAGGGACTAGCGGGACGCGAGCAGTACTTC,NA,TRBV7-2,TRBD2,15,TRBJ2-7
CASWTGRLNYGYTF,TGTGCCAGTTGGACCGGACGGCTCAACTATGGCTACACCTTC,NA,TRBV19,NA,14,TRBJ1-2
CASSFGIPGQGNSPLHF,TGTGCCAGCAGCTTCGGGATCCCGGGACAGGGGAATTCACCCCTCCACTTT,once,TRBV7-2,TRBD1,17,TRBJ1-6
CASRRGAFNYGYTF,TGTGCCAGCAGGAGGGGAGCTTTTAACTATGGCTACACCTTC,NA,TRBV5-8,NA,14,TRBJ1-2
CASSLLMLSSGANVLTF,TGTGCCAGCAGCTTATTAATGCTGAGCTCTGGGGCCAACGTCCTGACTTTC,few,TRBV7-9,NA,17,TRBJ2-6